The 10 T cell receptor beta chains given below trace back to one sample, sequenced in a study of blood T cell repertoires in COVID-19. Generated by immunoSEQ multiplex PCR, the TCRdb table keeps only in-frame clones and is missing some. The sample consists of around 95,000 clones, around 85% of them appearing once. Sequenced sample: peripheral blood. All receptors derive from a woman of 80 years or more with acute or convalescent COVID-19.

The V and J genes are TRBV11-2 and TRBJ1-1; perhaps TRBD1 as D (5 bases). This CDR3 contains 14 residues. V was clipped by 6 bases and J by 0 bases, with 11 bases between them. Germline assignment: CDR1 SGHAT and CDR2 FQNNGV. The CDR3, as DNA: TGTGCCAGCAGAAGGGGACTACTGAACACTGAAGCTTTCTTT. As protein: CASRRGLLNTEAFF.

This clone was recorded once. The gene calls are TRBV15 and TRBJ1-5, with D perhaps matching TRBD1 (5 bases). V lost 1 base and J 1 base, leaving 5 bases between the germline ends. The CDR3 extends over 14 amino acids. The germline V gene encodes CDR1 LNHNV and CDR2 YYDKDF (reference sequence). DNA for the CDR3: TGTGCCACCAGCAGAGGACAGAGCAATCAGCCCCAGCATTTT. This translates into CATSRGQSNQPQHF.

V usage is TRBV2 and J usage is TRBJ1-4, with D possibly TRBD1 on 5 matching bases. V was shortened by 8 bases and J by 5 bases, with 15 bases between the two germline ends. Germline V gives CDR1 SNHLY, CDR2 FYNNEI. This CDR3 is built from 14 residues. CDR3 sequence (DNA): TGTGCCAGCCGCCGGGGGGGGATAAATGAAAAACTGTTTTTT. Translated: CASRRGGINEKLFF.

A few counts support this clone. The chain couples TRBV18 to TRBJ1-1, with D tentatively TRBD1 (5 bases). Trimming took off 2 bases at V and 4 bases at J, with 11 bases between the two ends. Germline values: CDR1 KGHSH, CDR2 LQKENI. The CDR3 is made up of 14 amino acids. The CDR3 region is CASSPTQGSTEAFF. In DNA form, the CDR3 reads TGTGCCAGCTCACCAACGCAGGGTAGCACTGAAGCTTTCTTT.

V usage is TRBV6-5 and J usage is TRBJ1-4; a weak D match, TRBD1 (5 bases). Trimming stripped 5 bases from V and 12 bases from J, with 10 bases between. The germline V gene has CDR1 MNHEY and CDR2 SVGAGI. CDR3 size: 11 residues. This CDR3 is CASSTQGQLFF. The CDR3 DNA reads TGTGCCAGCAGTACTCAGGGCCAACTGTTTTTT.

Remarks on this clone: Its ends do not fully match the called genes, so a read error is possible. The chain is built from TRBV7-2 and TRBJ1-1; maybe TRBD1 (6 bases). The CDR3 sequence is 12 residues long. Germline loops: CDR1 SGHTA, CDR2 FQGNSA. The DNA of the CDR3 is TGTGCCAGCAGCTTAGCTGGGGGGGCGGGAATCTTT. The encoded protein is CASSLAGGAGIF. Looking up the rest from reference TRBV7-2 and TRBJ1-1 gives the full variable domain: GAGVSQSPSNKVTEKGKDVELRCDPISGHTALYWYRQSLGQGLEFLIYFQGNSAPDKSGLPSDRFSAERTGGSVSTLTIQRTQQEDSAVYLCASSLAGGAGIFGQGTRLTVV.

This clone came up a few times. The chain carries TRBV10-3 and TRBJ1-6, with 8 nucleotides matching TRBD1. Germline V gives CDR1 ENHRY, CDR2 SYGVKD. V shed 4 bases and J 7 bases; nucleotides not matched to a gene: 3. The CDR3 is 14 amino acids. The CDR3: CAISGTGTNSPLHF. The CDR3 bases are TGTGCCATCAGTGGGACAGGGACAAATTCACCCCTCCACTTT.

The rearrangement links TRBV5-6 to TRBJ2-3; 11 nucleotides align to TRBD2. This CDR3 comprises 15 residues. Germline V gene data show CDR1 as SGHDT and CDR2 as YYEEEE. Trimming took 2 bases from V and 4 from J; bases not matched to a gene: 3. The CDR3 DNA reads TGTGCCAGCAGCTTTGGACTAGCGGGCGCAGATACGCAGTATTTT. It specifies CASSFGLAGADTQYF.

There are a few counts of this clone. This chain joins TRBV4-3 and TRBJ2-1, with TRBD2 matching 8 bases. Germline loops: CDR1 LGHNA, CDR2 YSLEER. Losses at the gene ends were 0 bases for V and 5 bases for J; bases not matched to a gene: 9. The CDR3 spans 17 residues. The CDR3 DNA reads TGCGCCAGCAGCCAAGATCTACCGGGACTAGGAAACAATGAGCAGTTCTTC. Amino acids: CASSQDLPGLGNNEQFF.

There are a few counts of this clone. The chain joins TRBV7-9 to TRBJ2-7; D may be TRBD2 (6 bases). Trimming pared 3 bases from V and 2 bases from J, leaving 14 bases between. The CDR3 covers 15 residues. The germline V gene has CDR1 SEHNR and CDR2 FQNEAQ (reference sequence). The CDR3, as DNA: TGTGCCAGCAGCTTGACCGGGACTGGGACCTACGAGCAGTACTTC. Protein product: CASSLTGTGTYEQYF. Combining the CDR3 with reference TRBV7-9 and TRBJ2-7 gives the whole variable domain DTGVSQNPRHKITKRGQNVTFRCDPISEHNRLYWYRQTLGQGPEFLTYFQNEAQLEKSRLLSDRFSAERPKGSFSTLEIQRTEQGDSAMYLCASSLTGTGTYEQYFGPGTRLTVT.